The clone carrying this TCR beta chain was seen a handful of times. These data are taken from a study of spatial heterogeneity in lung cancer. Time point defined: blood at routine non-recurrence follow-up after resection. Unsorted whole RNA samples from tumor, nontumor lung or frozen PBMC were sequenced. The CDR3 spans 11 residues. Germline CDR1 reads MDHEN; CDR2 reads SYDVKM. Deletions cut 7 bases from V and 4 bases from J, with 5 bases between. Via MiXCR, TCRdb re-called the 5' RACE reads, giving one row per CDR3 protein. The table records under 150,000 distinct CDR3 sequences, approximately 12% of them present only once.

The chain couples TRBV28 to TRBJ2-1; D is unclear. This TCR derives from a male donor with early-stage non-small cell lung cancer. The input for sequencing was PBMCs, taken at follow-up. The CDR3 reads CASKWYNEQFF. In DNA, the CDR3 is TGTGCCAGCAAATGGTACAATGAGCAGTTCTTC.